This TCR beta chain was sequenced in a study of identical twins. Overall study results and limits: Zero-insertion findings could be partly confounded by invariant cells (MAIT and iNKT cells).

There are 13 residues in the CDR3. With 0 bases removed from V and 6 bases from J, the gap between germline ends came to 6 bases. The germline V gene encodes CDR1 MRHNA and CDR2 SNTAGT. The authors used template switching to add a universal primer site and gave cDNA unique molecular identifiers. TCRdb recomputed calls from the 5' RACE reads with MiXCR, one row per CDR3 protein. The sample has more than 600,000 distinct CDR3 sequences, 15% to 20% seen once. Details on this clonotype: Antigen: not known.

Separately, the same data were catalogued under a study of T cells expressing NK-cell markers. In that study: Repertoire data for TCR beta were derived from sorted T cells (CD3+CD56+NKG2C+, CD3+CD56+NKG2C- and CD3+CD56-NKG2C+).

Sequencing was done on a sample of PBMCs. The chain carries TRBV6-4 and TRBJ2-1; TRBD2 is a possible D gene (6 bases). This receptor was taken from a woman younger than 30 in good health. The CDR3 sequence is CASSDSGLNEQFF. The CDR3 coding sequence is TGTGCCAGCAGTGACTCGGGACTCAATGAGCAGTTCTTC.